This entry lists 29 T cell receptor beta chains sequenced from one sample in a study of identical twins. TCRdb re-called the 5' RACE reads through MiXCR, storing one row per CDR3 protein. The sample carries 350,000 to 450,000 distinct CDR3 sequences, around 18% recorded once. The source material was naive T cells sorted from blood. The origin of the receptors is a man between 50 and 59 years old in good health.

This clonotype was counted between two and nine times. V usage is TRBV10-3 and J usage is TRBJ1-2; D uncertain. V was pared by 10 bases and J by 9 bases, with 24 bases between. Germline values: CDR1 ENHRY, CDR2 SYGVKD. There are 14 residues in the CDR3. CDR3 bases: TGTGCCACCGAAGTTGGACGGGGAACTACCAGCTACACCTTC. Translating gives CATEVGRGTTSYTF.

This clonotype occurred many times. The chain recombines TRBV28 with TRBJ2-7; 7 bases agree with TRBD1. Germline V gene data show CDR1 as MDHEN and CDR2 as SYDVKM. The CDR3 sequence is 14 residues long. The V segment lost 5 bases and the J segment 4 bases; nucleotides outside the gene matches: 8. In nucleotides, the CDR3 is TGTGCCAGCAGTCTACCGGACAGGATATACGAGCAGTACTTC. It is translated as CASSLPDRIYEQYF.

The chain uses TRBV7-2 and TRBJ2-3; a possible D gene is TRBD2 (6 bases). Trimming pared 3 bases from V and 1 base from J, leaving 14 bases between. The germline V gene has CDR1 SGHTA and CDR2 FQGNSA. This CDR3 is 16 amino acids long. DNA for the CDR3: TGTGCCAGCAGCTTCTTTCCCGGGAGCGGCACAGATACGCAGTATTTT. This gives the protein CASSFFPGSGTDTQYF.

This clonotype turned up a few times. This sequence joins TRBV7-2 and TRBJ2-3; D remains ambiguous. CDR3 length equals 15 residues. Deletions cut 5 bases from V and 1 base from J, with 13 bases between. Germline V lookup: CDR1 SGHTA, CDR2 FQGNSA. The CDR3 reads CASSPGQPGTDTQYF. The CDR3 DNA reads as TGTGCCAGCAGCCCCGGGCAACCGGGCACAGATACGCAGTATTTT.

The chain couples TRBV18 to TRBJ2-7, with 7 positions matching TRBD1. V was pared by 2 bases and J by 6 bases, with 7 bases of the junction left unmatched. Per the germline V gene, CDR1 is KGHSH and CDR2 is LQKENI. CDR3 length equals 14 residues. CDR3 sequence (DNA): TGTGCCAGCTCACCAGACAGGGTCGGTCGCGAGCAGTACTTC. It yields the protein CASSPDRVGREQYF.

As DNA, the CDR3 is TGTGCCAGCAGTTTCTTCAGGGAACCCCAGCATTTT. This encodes CASSFFREPQHF. The chain is built from TRBV28 and TRBJ1-5, with D perhaps TRBD1 (5 bases). CDR1 MDHEN and CDR2 SYDVKM come from the germline V gene. Trimming stripped 3 bases from V and 10 bases from J, with 10 bases between. CDR3 length: 12 residues.

This chain joins TRBV4-3 and TRBJ1-5; 7 bases line up with TRBD1. CDR3 length: 15 residues. CDR1 is LGHNA and CDR2 is YSLEER in the germline V gene. Trimming removed 3 bases from V and 3 bases from J; junction bases left unmatched: 5. CDR3 coding DNA: TGCGCCAGCAGCCAGTACAGGGGCTCCAATCAGCCCCAGCATTTT. Translation: CASSQYRGSNQPQHF.

The chain has TRBV6-2 or TRBV6-3 and TRBJ2-7; TRBD2 is a possible D gene (6 bases). The CDR3 sequence is 13 residues long. Trimming took off 3 bases at V and 6 bases at J, with 12 bases between the two ends. Germline V gene sequence: CDR1 MNHEY, CDR2 SVGEGT. The CDR3 sequence: CASSYTGGFEQYF. The CDR3 region has the DNA TGTGCCAGCAGTTATACCGGGGGTTTCGAGCAGTACTTC.

This clonotype was observed a few times. The chain has TRBV29-1 and TRBJ1-1; the D is unclear. Germline V gene data show CDR1 as SQVTM and CDR2 as ANQGSEA. The CDR3 runs to 13 residues. Trimming removed 4 bases at V and 0 bases at J, with 9 bases between. Here the CDR3 reads CSVVPRMNTEAFF. For the CDR3, the DNA is TGCAGCGTTGTGCCCAGGATGAACACTGAAGCTTTCTTT.

This clonotype appeared many times. This chain uses TRBV12-3 or TRBV12-4 with TRBJ1-1; TRBD1 aligns across 8 bases. V lost 7 bases and J lost 5; bases outside the gene matches: 9. The CDR3 is 14 amino acids. CDR3 DNA: TGTGCCAGCATAAGGACAGGGCCGGGTACTGAAGCTTTCTTT. Translation: CASIRTGPGTEAFF.

V and J are TRBV12-3 or TRBV12-4 and TRBJ2-3, with TRBD1 identical over 7 bases. The V gene end was trimmed by 6 bases and the J gene end by 4 bases; junction bases not matched to a gene: 7. This CDR3 is 14 amino acids long. CDR3 coding DNA: TGTGCCAGCAGCACAGGGGACGGCGCAGATACGCAGTATTTT. Translation gives CASSTGDGADTQYF.

This clonotype occurred many times. V gene TRBV6-1 combines with J gene TRBJ2-2; D is perhaps TRBD1 (5 bases). Trimming stripped 5 bases from V and 6 bases from J, with 13 bases between. The CDR3 sequence is 14 residues long. CDR1 MNHNS and CDR2 SASEGT come from the germline V gene. DNA for the CDR3: TGTGCCAGCAGTCTCCAAGCAGGGTCCGGGGAGCTGTTTTTT. Its protein product is CASSLQAGSGELFF.

The gene calls are TRBV28 and TRBJ1-1; D is unclear. This CDR3 contains 12 residues. The V gene lost 3 bases and the J gene lost 6 bases, with 8 bases spanning the gap. Germline V gene sequence: CDR1 MDHEN, CDR2 SYDVKM. The CDR3 DNA follows: TGTGCCAGCAGTTTGGGCTTCGCTGAAGCTTTCTTT. Translated, it gives CASSLGFAEAFF.

This clonotype qualifies as medium-sized (0.01 to 0.1%). The chain uses TRBV7-2 and TRBJ2-7, with 10 bases that match TRBD2. Germline CDR1 and CDR2: SGHTA and FQGNSA. J lost 3 bases, V lost 3 bases, and 11 bases had no gene match. This CDR3 is built from 17 residues. CDR3 residues: CASSFSTSGNGGYEQYF. In DNA form, the CDR3 reads TGTGCCAGCAGCTTTTCAACTAGCGGGAATGGGGGCTACGAGCAGTACTTC.

The rearrangement uses TRBV7-2 and TRBJ2-2; D remains unclear. The CDR3 spans 13 residues. Germline assignment: CDR1 SGHTA and CDR2 FQGNSA. V was pared by 5 bases and J by 6 bases, with 10 bases between. CDR3 DNA sequence: TGTGCCAGCAGCCCCTTCGCCGCCGGGGAGCTGTTTTTT. Translating gives CASSPFAAGELFF.

This clonotype was seen a few times. The chain joins TRBV7-3 to TRBJ2-1, with 7 bases that match TRBD2. The CDR3 covers 16 residues. Looked up from germline, CDR1 is SGHTA and CDR2 is FQGTGA. Losses at the gene ends were 2 bases for V and 2 bases for J; bases not matched to a gene: 6. In DNA, the CDR3 is TGTGCCAGCAGCTTATGGGCTAGCGGTGCCTACAATGAGCAGTTCTTC. Its protein product is CASSLWASGAYNEQFF.

About this clonotype: This CDR3 fails to terminate in the conserved phenylalanine or tryptophan, so it likely reflects a read error. The rearrangement links TRBV20-1 to TRBJ2-5; D is ambiguous. Trimming pared 1 base from V and 1 base from J, leaving 13 bases between. The V gene's germline CDR1 is DFQATT and CDR2 SNEGSKA (reference sequence). The CDR3 is 15 amino acids. This CDR3 is CSARVLEKTQETQYL. The DNA of the CDR3 is TGCAGTGCTAGAGTCTTAGAGAAGACCCAAGAGACCCAGTACCTC.

The gene calls are TRBV15 and TRBJ2-7, with 12 bases aligning to TRBD2. Germline-derived CDR1 and CDR2 are LNHNV and YYDKDF (reference sequence). The CDR3 is 16 amino acids. Unmatched junction bases numbered 3, after V lost 0 bases and J lost 3 bases. The CDR3 DNA sequence: TGTGCCACCAGCAGAGATAGGACTAGCGGGGTCTACGAGCAGTACTTC. Its translation is CATSRDRTSGVYEQYF.

The chain employs TRBV29-1 and TRBJ2-7, with D perhaps matching TRBD1 (6 bases). The CDR3 loop spans 12 amino acids. Germline CDR1 SQVTM, CDR2 ANQGSEA. The V end lost 5 bases, the J end lost 4 bases, and 12 bases lay between the germline ends. The DNA for the CDR3 is TGCAGCGTTTCAGGGGAGAGTTACGAGCAGTACTTC. This gives the protein CSVSGESYEQYF.

This clonotype has at least ten counts. The chain has TRBV20-1 and TRBJ2-6, with D unclear. The V and J ends lost 2 bases and 0 bases respectively, with 8 bases between them. Germline CDR1 and CDR2: DFQATT and SNEGSKA (reference sequence). The CDR3 sequence is 15 residues long. CDR3 in amino acids: CSARMFSSGANVLTF. Here the CDR3 DNA reads TGCAGTGCTAGAATGTTCTCCTCTGGGGCCAACGTCCTGACTTTC.

This clonotype was counted a few times. The rearrangement links TRBV27 to TRBJ2-5, with 8 bases aligning to TRBD1. Germline V gives CDR1 MNHEY, CDR2 SMNVEV (reference sequence). The junction had 5 bases not matched to a gene; V was cut back by 0 bases and J by 5 bases. The length of the CDR3 is 15 residues. The CDR3 nucleotides read TGTGCCAGCAGTTTATCGTGGCAGGGGGCGGAGACCCAGTACTTC. Translated, it gives CASSLSWQGAETQYF.

This clonotype turned up a few times. The chain carries TRBV11-2 and TRBJ1-1, with TRBD1 as a possible D gene (5 bases). Deletions cut 5 bases from V and 0 bases from J, with 31 bases between. CDR1 SGHAT and CDR2 FQNNGV come from the germline V gene. The CDR3 loop spans 21 amino acids. The CDR3 spells CASSVRPQAPLGGGMNTEAFF. The CDR3 coding sequence is TGTGCCAGCAGCGTACGGCCTCAGGCCCCATTGGGCGGGGGGATGAACACTGAAGCTTTCTTT.

This clonotype occurred a few times. The chain links TRBV2 to TRBJ2-7; weak D call: TRBD1 (6 bases). Germline V CDR1 and CDR2: SNHLY, FYNNEI. The CDR3 spans 16 residues. Trimming left V 7 bases short and J 3 bases short, with 22 bases between. CDR3 sequence: CASKTSQGFGDYEQYF. CDR3 bases: TGTGCCAGCAAGACTTCTCAGGGGTTCGGTGACTACGAGCAGTACTTC.

The rearrangement links TRBV6-2 or TRBV6-3 to TRBJ2-2; unclear D gene. The V and J ends lost 2 bases and 6 bases respectively, with 10 bases between them. This CDR3 comprises 14 residues. Germline V gene lookup returns CDR1 MNHEY and CDR2 SVGEGT. As DNA, the CDR3 is TGTGCCAGCAGTTACGATGGATATGCCGGGGAGCTGTTTTTT. Its translation is CASSYDGYAGELFF.

This clonotype has ten or more counts. The V gene is TRBV5-1, the J gene TRBJ2-2; possibly TRBD2 for D (5 bases). This CDR3 spans 19 amino acids. Between the trimmed V and J ends, which lost 7 bases and 0 bases, there was a span of 25 bases. Germline V CDR1 and CDR2: SGHRS, YFSETQ. The CDR3 bases are TGCGCCAGCCTCGGGGATAATCGAGGAGGACCGACGAACACCGGGGAGCTGTTTTTT. Its translation is CASLGDNRGGPTNTGELFF.

The chain joins TRBV20-1 to TRBJ2-3, with TRBD2 matching 8 bases. The V segment lost 4 bases and the J segment 2 bases; nucleotides outside the gene matches: 2. The CDR3 is 13 residues long. Germline CDR1 reads DFQATT; CDR2 reads SNEGSKA (reference sequence). The CDR3 reads CSAISGATDTQYF. In DNA, the CDR3 is TGCAGTGCTATTAGCGGGGCCACAGATACGCAGTATTTT.

The chain uses TRBV6-1 and TRBJ2-3; the match to TRBD2 covers 8 bases. V dropped 4 bases and J dropped 4; count of bases not matched to a gene: 10. The CDR3 covers 16 residues. Germline values: CDR1 MNHNS, CDR2 SASEGT. The CDR3 DNA reads as TGTGCCAGCAGTGGAGGAGGCGGGGGGCGAGCAGATACGCAGTATTTT. Its translation is CASSGGGGGRADTQYF.

This rearrangement joins TRBV5-6 to TRBJ2-1, with D perhaps matching TRBD1 (6 bases). V lost 4 bases and J lost 7, with 9 bases in between. The CDR3 totals 12 residues. CDR1 SGHDT and CDR2 YYEEEE come from the germline V gene. CDR3 region: CASSRQENEQFF. The CDR3 DNA sequence: TGTGCCAGCAGCCGACAGGAAAATGAGCAGTTCTTC.

The genes are TRBV7-3 and TRBJ2-6; D gene ambiguous. Germline CDR1 SGHTA, CDR2 FQGTGA. V was clipped by 1 base and J by 2 bases, with 6 bases between them. CDR3 length equals 15 residues. This CDR3 reads CASSLMGTGANVLTF. The CDR3, as DNA: TGTGCCAGCAGCTTAATGGGCACTGGGGCCAACGTCCTGACTTTC.